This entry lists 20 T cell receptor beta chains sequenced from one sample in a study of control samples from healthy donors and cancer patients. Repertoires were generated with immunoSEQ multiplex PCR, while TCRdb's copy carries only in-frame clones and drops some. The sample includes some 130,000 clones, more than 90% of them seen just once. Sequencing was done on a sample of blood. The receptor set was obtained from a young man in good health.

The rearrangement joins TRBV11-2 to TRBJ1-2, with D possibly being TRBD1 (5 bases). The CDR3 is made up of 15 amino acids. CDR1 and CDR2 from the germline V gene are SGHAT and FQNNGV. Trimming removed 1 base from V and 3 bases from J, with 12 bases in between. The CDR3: CASSLVGDAYYGYTF. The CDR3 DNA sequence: TGTGCCAGCAGCTTAGTAGGGGACGCATACTATGGCTACACCTTC.

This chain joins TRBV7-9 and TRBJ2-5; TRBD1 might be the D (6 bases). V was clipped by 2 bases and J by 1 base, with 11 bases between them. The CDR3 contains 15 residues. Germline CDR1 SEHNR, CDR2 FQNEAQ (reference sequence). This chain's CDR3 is CASSLSRGRQETQYF. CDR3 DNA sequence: TGTGCCAGCAGCTTAAGCAGGGGCCGCCAAGAGACCCAGTACTTC.

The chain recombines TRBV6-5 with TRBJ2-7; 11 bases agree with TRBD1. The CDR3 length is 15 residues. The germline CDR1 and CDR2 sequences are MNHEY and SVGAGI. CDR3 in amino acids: CVTAGQGVPGYEQYF. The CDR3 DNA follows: TGTGTCACGGCGGGACAGGGGGTTCCCGGCTACGAGCAGTACTTC.

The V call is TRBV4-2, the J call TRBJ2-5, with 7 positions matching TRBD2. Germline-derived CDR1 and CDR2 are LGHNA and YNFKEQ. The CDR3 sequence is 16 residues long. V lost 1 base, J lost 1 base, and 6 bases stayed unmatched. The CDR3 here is CASSQVGRGSQETQYF. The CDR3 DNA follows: TGTGCCAGCAGCCAAGTTGGGCGGGGGAGCCAAGAGACCCAGTACTTC.

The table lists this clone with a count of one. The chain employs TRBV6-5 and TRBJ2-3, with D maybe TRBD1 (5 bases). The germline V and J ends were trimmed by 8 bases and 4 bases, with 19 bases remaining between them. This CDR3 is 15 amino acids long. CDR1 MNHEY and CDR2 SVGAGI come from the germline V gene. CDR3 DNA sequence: TGTGCCAGCTCGTCGGACGTAAAAGGGGCAGATACGCAGTATTTT. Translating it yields CASSSDVKGADTQYF.

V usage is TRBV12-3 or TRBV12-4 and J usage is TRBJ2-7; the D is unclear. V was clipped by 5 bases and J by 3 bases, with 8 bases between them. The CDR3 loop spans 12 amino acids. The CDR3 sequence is CASSPPDYEQYF. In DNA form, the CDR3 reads TGTGCCAGCAGTCCACCTGACTACGAGCAGTACTTC.

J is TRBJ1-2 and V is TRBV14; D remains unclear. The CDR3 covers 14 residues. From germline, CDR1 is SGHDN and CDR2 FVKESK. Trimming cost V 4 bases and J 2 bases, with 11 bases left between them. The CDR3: CASSRVDGNYGYTF. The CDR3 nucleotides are TGTGCCAGCAGCCGGGTGGACGGGAACTATGGCTACACCTTC.

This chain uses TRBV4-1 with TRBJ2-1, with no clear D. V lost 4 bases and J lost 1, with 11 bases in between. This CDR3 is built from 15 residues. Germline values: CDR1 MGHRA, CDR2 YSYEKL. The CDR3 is CASSLLGSSYNEQFF. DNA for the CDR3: TGCGCCAGCAGCCTCTTAGGATCATCCTACAATGAGCAGTTCTTC.

The CDR3 loop is CASSLLRDAVQPQHF. For the CDR3, the DNA is TGTGCCAGCAGTTTACTCCGGGACGCCGTTCAGCCCCAGCATTTT. This chain uses TRBV27 with TRBJ1-5, with D tentatively TRBD1 (5 bases). Germline V lookup: CDR1 MNHEY, CDR2 SMNVEV (reference sequence). The CDR3 covers 15 residues. The germline V and J ends were trimmed by 2 bases and 6 bases, with 14 bases remaining between them.

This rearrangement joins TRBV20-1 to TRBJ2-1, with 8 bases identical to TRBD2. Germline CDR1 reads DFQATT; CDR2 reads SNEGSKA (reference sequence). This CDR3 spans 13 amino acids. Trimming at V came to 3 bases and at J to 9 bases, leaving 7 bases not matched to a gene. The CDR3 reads CSASPGGPSEQFF. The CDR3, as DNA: TGCAGTGCTAGTCCGGGGGGGCCGTCTGAGCAGTTCTTC.

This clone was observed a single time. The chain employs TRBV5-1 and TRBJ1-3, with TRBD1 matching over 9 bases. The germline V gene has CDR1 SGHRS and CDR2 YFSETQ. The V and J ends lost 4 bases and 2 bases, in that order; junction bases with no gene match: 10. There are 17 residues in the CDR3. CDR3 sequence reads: CASSAGTGLSPGNTIYF. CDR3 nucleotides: TGCGCCAGCAGCGCCGGGACAGGGTTATCTCCTGGAAACACCATATATTTT.

The CDR3 nucleotides are TGTGCCAGCAACAGGGAACTGGGGGAGCAGTACTTC. Protein: CASNRELGEQYF. The J gene is TRBJ2-7, the V gene TRBV2; TRBD1 might be the D (6 bases). V was shortened by 7 bases and J by 7 bases, with 14 bases between the two germline ends. The CDR3 totals 12 residues. Germline V gives CDR1 SNHLY, CDR2 FYNNEI. The full variable domain, rest sourced from reference TRBV2 and TRBJ2-7, is EPEVTQTPSHQVTQMGQEVILRCVPISNHLYFYWYRQILGQKVEFLVSFYNNEISEKSEIFDDQFSVERPDGSNFTLKIRSTKLEDSAMYFCASNRELGEQYFGPGTRLTVT.

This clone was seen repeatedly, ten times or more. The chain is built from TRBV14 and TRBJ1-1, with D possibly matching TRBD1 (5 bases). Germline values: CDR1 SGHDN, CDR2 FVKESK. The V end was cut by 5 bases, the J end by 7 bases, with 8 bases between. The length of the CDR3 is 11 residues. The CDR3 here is CASSSGGEAFF. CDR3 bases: TGTGCCAGCAGCAGTGGGGGTGAAGCTTTCTTT.

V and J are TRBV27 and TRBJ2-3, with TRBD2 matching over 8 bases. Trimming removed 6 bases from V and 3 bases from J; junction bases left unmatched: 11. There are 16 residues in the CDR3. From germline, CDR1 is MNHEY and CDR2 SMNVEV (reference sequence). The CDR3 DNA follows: TGTGCCAGCAGCCTTCGGGGGGGCGGGGTGACAGATACGCAGTATTTT. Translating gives CASSLRGGGVTDTQYF.

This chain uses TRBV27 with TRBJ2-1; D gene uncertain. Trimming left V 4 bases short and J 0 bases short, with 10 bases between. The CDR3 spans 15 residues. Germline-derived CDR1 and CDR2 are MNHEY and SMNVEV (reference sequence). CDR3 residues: CASSWTVSSYNEQFF. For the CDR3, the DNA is TGTGCCAGCAGTTGGACCGTAAGCTCCTACAATGAGCAGTTCTTC.

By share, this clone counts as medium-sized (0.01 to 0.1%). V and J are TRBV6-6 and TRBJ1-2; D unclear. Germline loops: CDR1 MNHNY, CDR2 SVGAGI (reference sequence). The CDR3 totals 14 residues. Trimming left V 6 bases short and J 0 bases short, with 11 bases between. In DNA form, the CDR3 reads TGTGCCAGCAGCCGGGATGAATCTAACTATGGCTACACCTTC. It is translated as CASSRDESNYGYTF.

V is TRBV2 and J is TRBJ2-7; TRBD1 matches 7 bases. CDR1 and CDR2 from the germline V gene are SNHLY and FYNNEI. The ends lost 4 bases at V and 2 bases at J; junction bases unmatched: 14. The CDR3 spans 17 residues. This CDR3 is CASSVPTGRDRPYEQYF. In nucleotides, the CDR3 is TGTGCCAGCAGTGTGCCGACGGGCCGGGACAGACCCTACGAGCAGTACTTC.

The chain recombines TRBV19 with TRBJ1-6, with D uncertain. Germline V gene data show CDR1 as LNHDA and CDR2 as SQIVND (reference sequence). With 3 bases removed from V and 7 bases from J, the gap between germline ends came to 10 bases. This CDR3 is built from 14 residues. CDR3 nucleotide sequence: TGTGCCAGTAGTATCGTGGGGTTCAATTCACCCCTCCACTTT. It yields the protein CASSIVGFNSPLHF.

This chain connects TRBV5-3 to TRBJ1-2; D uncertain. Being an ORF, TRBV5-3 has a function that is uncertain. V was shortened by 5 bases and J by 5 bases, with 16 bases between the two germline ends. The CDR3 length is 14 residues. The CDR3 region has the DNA TGTGCCAGAAGACCTGCCGGGATTCCTTATGGCTACACCTTC. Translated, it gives CARRPAGIPYGYTF.

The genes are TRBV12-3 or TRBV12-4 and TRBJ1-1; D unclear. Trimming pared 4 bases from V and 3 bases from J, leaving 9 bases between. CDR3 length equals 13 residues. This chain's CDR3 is CASSSKEYTEAFF. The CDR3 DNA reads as TGTGCCAGCAGTTCGAAAGAGTACACTGAAGCTTTCTTT.